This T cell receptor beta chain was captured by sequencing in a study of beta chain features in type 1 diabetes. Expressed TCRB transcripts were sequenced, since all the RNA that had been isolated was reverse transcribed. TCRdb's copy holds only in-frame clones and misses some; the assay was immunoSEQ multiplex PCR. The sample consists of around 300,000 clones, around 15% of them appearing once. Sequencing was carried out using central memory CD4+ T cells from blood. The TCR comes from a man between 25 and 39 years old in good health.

This chain's CDR3 is CSVESPTGGTEAFF. The CDR3, as DNA: TGCAGCGTTGAATCCCCAACAGGGGGCACTGAAGCTTTCTTT. The chain joins TRBV29-1 to TRBJ1-1; TRBD1 matches 8 bases. The CDR3 runs to 14 residues. The V gene's germline CDR1 is SQVTM and CDR2 ANQGSEA. V lost 2 bases, J lost 4 bases, and 6 bases stayed unmatched. The full variable domain, rest sourced from reference TRBV29-1 and TRBJ1-1, is SAVISQKPSRDICQRGTSLTIQCQVDSQVTMMFWYRQQPGQSLTLIATANQGSEATYESGFVIDKFPISRPNLTFSTLTVSNMSPEDSSIYLCSVESPTGGTEAFFGQGTRLTVV.